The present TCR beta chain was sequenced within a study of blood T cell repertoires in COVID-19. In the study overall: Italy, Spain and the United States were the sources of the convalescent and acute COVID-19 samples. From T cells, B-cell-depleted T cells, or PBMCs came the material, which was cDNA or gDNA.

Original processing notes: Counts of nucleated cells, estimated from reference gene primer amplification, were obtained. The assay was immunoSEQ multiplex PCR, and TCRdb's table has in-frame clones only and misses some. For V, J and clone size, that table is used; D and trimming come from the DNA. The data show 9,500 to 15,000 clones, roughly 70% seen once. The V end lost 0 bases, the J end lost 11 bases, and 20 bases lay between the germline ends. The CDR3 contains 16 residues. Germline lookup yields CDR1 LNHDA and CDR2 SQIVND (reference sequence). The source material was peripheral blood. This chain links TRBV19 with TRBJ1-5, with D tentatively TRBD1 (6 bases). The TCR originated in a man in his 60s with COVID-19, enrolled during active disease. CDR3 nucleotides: TGTGCCAGTAGTATAGAGGGGCAGGGGCTCTGGATGGCCCAGCATTTT. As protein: CASSIEGQGLWMAQHF.